A single sample gave rise to the 28 T cell receptor beta chains below, sequenced in a study of blood T cell repertoires in COVID-19. Sequenced by immunoSEQ multiplex PCR; TCRdb stores in-frame clones only, minus some. The table shows a few hundred thousand clones, with about 87% occurring only once. The specimen was peripheral blood. These TCRs come from a woman aged 25 to 39 with COVID-19, enrolled during active disease.

The rearrangement uses TRBV5-1 and TRBJ2-7; D gene unclear. The length of the CDR3 is 12 residues. V was shortened by 2 bases and J by 4 bases, with 7 bases between the two germline ends. The germline V gene encodes CDR1 SGHRS and CDR2 YFSETQ. The CDR3 sequence is CASSFESYEQYF. The CDR3 coding sequence is TGCGCCAGCAGCTTCGAGTCGTACGAGCAGTACTTC. The full variable domain, with the rest looked up from reference TRBV5-1 and TRBJ2-7, is KAGVTQTPRYLIKTRGQQVTLSCSPISGHRSVSWYQQTPGQGLQFLFEYFSETQRNKGNFPGRFSGRQFSNSRSEMNVSTLELGDSALYLCASSFESYEQYFGPGTRLTVT.

This chain links TRBV5-1 with TRBJ2-7; D may be TRBD1 (5 bases). CDR1 is SGHRS, CDR2 YFSETQ, per germline. V was cut by 2 bases and J by 1 base, with 13 bases left in between. This CDR3 is 15 amino acids long. This CDR3 is CASSLIAGNSYEQYF. The CDR3 DNA reads TGCGCCAGCAGCTTAATTGCAGGGAATTCCTACGAGCAGTACTTC.

Only one count was recorded for this clone. The sample has other DNA sequences that encode this CDR3 too. The gene calls are TRBV28 and TRBJ2-5; unclear D gene. The CDR3 spans 14 residues. Germline V gene lookup returns CDR1 MDHEN and CDR2 SYDVKM. Deletions cut 5 bases from V and 1 base from J, with 11 bases between. The CDR3 bases are TGTGCCAGCAGTCCCTACAGTGGCCAAGAGACCCAGTACTTC. Protein product: CASSPYSGQETQYF.

In this sample, this clone turned up once. The chain recombines TRBV15 with TRBJ2-1, with TRBD2 matching 8 bases. This CDR3 is 15 amino acids long. Trimming cost V 6 bases and J 7 bases; bases outside gene matches: 11. The germline gives CDR1 LNHNV, CDR2 YYDKDF (reference sequence). The CDR3 reads CATSPIRLARNEQFF. Here the CDR3 DNA reads TGTGCCACCAGTCCGATTAGACTAGCGAGGAATGAGCAGTTCTTC.

The chain couples TRBV5-1 to TRBJ2-3, with D unresolved. V shed 0 bases and J shed 2 bases, with 7 bases lying between them. The CDR3 extends over 14 amino acids. Per germline, CDR1 SGHRS and CDR2 YFSETQ. CDR3 nucleotides: TGCGCCAGCAGCTTGGGGAGCTACACAGATACGCAGTATTTT. This encodes CASSLGSYTDTQYF.

The genes are TRBV20-1 and TRBJ2-4; TRBD2 is a possible D gene (5 bases). The V gene's germline CDR1 is DFQATT and CDR2 SNEGSKA (reference sequence). With 6 bases removed from V and 6 bases from J, the gap between germline ends came to 9 bases. This CDR3 is built from 11 residues. The CDR3 loop reads CSARRGNIQYF. Written as DNA, the CDR3 is TGCAGTGCAAGACGGGGAAACATTCAGTACTTC.

The CDR3 sequence: CASGGGNTGELFF. The CDR3 DNA is TGCGCCAGCGGTGGCGGAAACACCGGGGAGCTGTTTTTT. This chain uses TRBV5-1 with TRBJ2-2, with unresolved D. Between the trimmed V and J ends, which lost 7 bases and 2 bases, there was a span of 9 bases. Germline-derived CDR1 and CDR2 are SGHRS and YFSETQ. The CDR3 covers 13 residues.

This sequence joins TRBV10-3 and TRBJ2-7; 9 bases agree with TRBD1. Germline CDR1 ENHRY, CDR2 SYGVKD. The CDR3 is 12 residues long. The V and J ends lost 10 bases and 3 bases, in that order; junction bases with no gene match: 4. CDR3 in DNA: TGTGCCACCTCGGACAGGGGCTACGAGCAGTACTTC. Protein sequence: CATSDRGYEQYF.

In regard to this clone: Other DNA variants within this sample encode the same CDR3. The chain uses TRBV18 and TRBJ1-4; TRBD1 is a possible D gene (5 bases). Between the trimmed V and J ends, which lost 3 bases and 5 bases, there was a span of 10 bases. CDR1 KGHSH and CDR2 LQKENI come from the germline V gene. This CDR3 region has 14 residues. Written as DNA, the CDR3 is TGTGCCAGCTCACCGACAGCTGAGAATGAAAAACTGTTTTTT. It codes for CASSPTAENEKLFF.

The rearrangement joins TRBV5-5 to TRBJ2-1; tentatively, D is TRBD2 (5 bases). Germline CDR1 reads SGHKS; CDR2 reads YYEKEE (reference sequence). This CDR3 spans 16 amino acids. Trimming stripped 1 base from V and 8 bases from J, with 19 bases between. CDR3 sequence: CASSLPEGGPRDEQFF. In nucleotides, the CDR3 is TGTGCCAGCAGCTTGCCCGAGGGCGGACCTCGGGATGAGCAGTTCTTC.

This clone was counted a single time. The rearrangement links TRBV3-1 (or the pseudogene TRBV3-2) to TRBJ1-1; D call uncertain. The CDR3 has 15 residues. Germline V gene lookup returns CDR1 LGHDT and CDR2 YNNKEL (reference sequence). With 1 base removed from V and 1 base from J, the gap between germline ends came to 10 bases. CDR3 region: CASSQGRVRNTEAFF. The DNA of the CDR3 is TGTGCCAGCAGCCAAGGGCGGGTGCGGAACACTGAAGCTTTCTTT.

The chain employs TRBV10-3 and TRBJ2-7, with D possibly matching TRBD1 (6 bases). Germline CDR1 is ENHRY and CDR2 is SYGVKD. Deletions cut 10 bases from V and 1 base from J, with 11 bases between. This CDR3 contains 12 residues. CDR3 sequence: CASSGESYEQYF. The DNA of the CDR3 is TGTGCCAGCTCAGGGGAATCCTACGAGCAGTACTTC.

This clone was found once. CDR3 loop: CASSLMASGGTDTQYF. The DNA of the CDR3 is TGTGCCAGCAGCTTAATGGCTAGCGGGGGCACAGATACGCAGTATTTT. The rearrangement links TRBV7-3 to TRBJ2-3; 9 nucleotides align to TRBD2. The CDR3 has 16 residues. Per germline, CDR1 SGHTA and CDR2 FQGTGA. V lost 1 base and J lost 1; bases outside the gene matches: 3.

The chain combines TRBV21-1 with TRBJ2-2; TRBD1, the D gene given by the table, was not confirmed from the DNA. TRBV21-1 is listed as a pseudogene. The CDR3 totals 17 residues. CDR3 sequence (DNA): TGTGCCAGCACCCAGGGGGCGGTACGGTATAACACCGGGGAGCTGTTTTTT. Translation: CASTQGAVRYNTGELFF.

V and J are TRBV7-2 and TRBJ2-2; 8 nucleotides align to TRBD2. CDR3 size: 16 residues. J lost 3 bases, V lost 5 bases, and 8 bases had no gene match. Germline V CDR1 and CDR2: SGHTA, FQGNSA. CDR3 sequence reads: CASSQLGGGDTGELFF. The CDR3 DNA is TGTGCCAGCAGCCAACTCGGGGGGGGCGACACCGGGGAGCTGTTTTTT.

The chain carries TRBV29-1 and TRBJ1-1; possibly TRBD1 for D (6 bases). Deletions cut 7 bases from V and 5 bases from J, with 14 bases between. This CDR3 has 12 amino acids. CDR1 is SQVTM and CDR2 is ANQGSEA in the germline V gene. The chain's CDR3 is CSGRTATTEAFF. The CDR3 DNA sequence: TGCAGCGGCAGGACAGCGACGACTGAAGCTTTCTTT. Full variable domain (rest looked up from reference TRBV29-1 and TRBJ1-1): SAVISQKPSRDICQRGTSLTIQCQVDSQVTMMFWYRQQPGQSLTLIATANQGSEATYESGFVIDKFPISRPNLTFSTLTVSNMSPEDSSIYLCSGRTATTEAFFGQGTRLTVV.

The chain is built from TRBV6-6 and TRBJ2-1, with TRBD2 matching 14 bases. Trimming removed 5 bases from V and 3 bases from J; junction bases left unmatched: 6. The CDR3 is 17 amino acids. Germline lookup yields CDR1 MNHNY and CDR2 SVGAGI (reference sequence). The CDR3 nucleotides are TGTGCCAGCAGTCGTGGACTAGCGGGAGGTTACTACAATGAGCAGTTCTTC. It specifies CASSRGLAGGYYNEQFF.

The J gene is TRBJ1-1, the V gene TRBV10-2; no reliable D call. Germline CDR1 WSHSY, CDR2 SAAADI. This CDR3 has 16 residues. Trimming left V 4 bases short and J 0 bases short, with 15 bases between. CDR3 protein: CASSGGGWEMNTEAFF. CDR3 sequence (DNA): TGCGCCAGCAGTGGGGGAGGGTGGGAAATGAACACTGAAGCTTTCTTT.

The CDR3 sequence: CASSLSSGAETQYF. As DNA, the CDR3 is TGTGCCAGCAGTTTATCTTCAGGGGCTGAGACCCAGTACTTC. The chain links TRBV27 to TRBJ2-5; possibly TRBD1 for D (6 bases). With 0 bases removed from V and 5 bases from J, the gap between germline ends came to 10 bases. Germline CDR1 and CDR2: MNHEY and SMNVEV (reference sequence). The CDR3 spans 14 residues.

Regarding this clone: It is likely a read error, because the conserved phenylalanine at the end of the CDR3 is missing. The DNA is omitted, as the CDR3 cannot be located on it reliably, and the CDR3 follows TCRdb's listing. This chain uses TRBV7-3 with TRBJ1-2; the table's TRBD1 call for D was not verified on the DNA. A total of 10 residues make up the CDR3, ends included. CDR1 and CDR2 from the germline V gene are SGHTA and FQGTGA. CDR3 sequence reads: CASSSDRATS.

The chain links TRBV7-2 to TRBJ2-1; 8 bases agree with TRBD2. This CDR3 is built from 16 residues. Trimming took 5 bases from V and 11 from J; bases not matched to a gene: 17. Germline V lookup: CDR1 SGHTA, CDR2 FQGNSA. CDR3 coding DNA: TGTGCCAGCAGCATCCTTGGACGGGTTACTAGCGGAAAGCAGTTCTTC. Translation gives CASSILGRVTSGKQFF. Full variable domain (rest looked up from reference TRBV7-2 and TRBJ2-1): GAGVSQSPSNKVTEKGKDVELRCDPISGHTALYWYRQSLGQGLEFLIYFQGNSAPDKSGLPSDRFSAERTGGSVSTLTIQRTQQEDSAVYLCASSILGRVTSGKQFFGPGTRLTVL.

V and J are TRBV29-1 and TRBJ2-1, with D unclear. This CDR3 has 13 amino acids. Germline lookup yields CDR1 SQVTM and CDR2 ANQGSEA. Trimming stripped 6 bases from V and 2 bases from J, with 11 bases between. CDR3: CSVPASTYNEQFF. The CDR3 DNA reads TGCAGCGTCCCAGCTAGTACCTACAATGAGCAGTTCTTC.

The chain is built from TRBV19 and TRBJ1-1, with 9 positions matching TRBD1. J was trimmed by 1 base and V by 8 bases; bases with no gene match: 8. CDR1 and CDR2 (germline): LNHDA, SQIVND (reference sequence). The CDR3 has 15 residues. Here the CDR3 reads CASFTGGQGNTEAFF. CDR3 sequence (DNA): TGTGCCAGTTTTACAGGGGGCCAGGGGAACACTGAAGCTTTCTTT.

V usage is TRBV5-4 and J usage is TRBJ2-3; 13 nucleotides agree with TRBD2. This CDR3 has 16 residues. Germline trimming cut 4 bases from V and 5 bases from J; bases unmatched to any gene: 7. Germline CDR1 SGHNT, CDR2 YYREEE (reference sequence). In DNA, the CDR3 is TGTGCCAGCAGCCCCCCGGGACTAGCGGGACGAGATACGCAGTATTTT. Protein: CASSPPGLAGRDTQYF.

This clone has just a few counts. V usage is TRBV19 and J usage is TRBJ1-1, with D uncertain. The CDR3 consists of 15 residues. V was shortened by 1 base and J by 0 bases, with 9 bases between the two germline ends. Germline V lookup: CDR1 LNHDA, CDR2 SQIVND (reference sequence). The CDR3 DNA follows: TGTGCCAGTAGTATAGTAGCCAGACTGAACACTGAAGCTTTCTTT. This gives the protein CASSIVARLNTEAFF.

The chain is built from TRBV7-6 and TRBJ2-7; a weak D match, TRBD2 (6 bases). This CDR3 has 14 residues. Trimming took off 4 bases at V and 6 bases at J, with 16 bases between the two ends. The germline V gene has CDR1 SGHVS and CDR2 FNYEAQ. The CDR3 sequence: CASSYRDSFSEQYF. CDR3 coding DNA: TGTGCCAGCAGCTACCGGGACTCCTTCTCCGAGCAGTACTTC.

The V and J genes are TRBV2 and TRBJ2-2; D unresolved. Germline V gene sequence: CDR1 SNHLY, CDR2 FYNNEI. The CDR3 totals 15 residues. V lost 1 base, J lost 6 bases, and 12 bases lay in between. The chain's CDR3 is CASSEGPGISGELFF. The CDR3 region has the DNA TGTGCCAGCAGTGAAGGCCCGGGTATCTCCGGGGAGCTGTTTTTT.

The V gene is TRBV19, the J gene TRBJ1-3; D unclear. Germline V lookup: CDR1 LNHDA, CDR2 SQIVND (reference sequence). Trimming shortened V by 6 bases and J by 0 bases, and 12 bases separated the two germline ends. The CDR3 has 15 amino acids. This CDR3 reads CASSLAIDSGNTIYF. The CDR3 DNA reads TGTGCCAGTAGCCTAGCGATCGACTCTGGAAACACCATATATTTT.